Presented here are 27 T cell receptor beta chains from one specimen sequenced in a study of OX40 agonist ivuxolimab in advanced cancers. This table comes from immunoSEQ multiplex PCR, and its TCRdb copy is limited to in-frame clones, with some not included. The sample yields roughly 48,000 clones, about 79% seen once. The sequencing here drew on CD4+ or CD8+ T cells sorted from blood, taken in a trial of the OX40 agonist ivuxolimab. Receptor source: an adult with an advanced solid tumor such as melanoma, head and neck, liver or kidney cancer.

This clone was found a few times. The chain couples TRBV6-1 to TRBJ1-2; maybe TRBD1 (5 bases). The CDR3 sequence is 13 residues long. V was clipped by 6 bases and J by 1 base, with 9 bases between them. From germline, CDR1 is MNHNS and CDR2 SASEGT. The CDR3 region has the DNA TGTGCCAGCAGCCGACAGCGTAACTATGGCTACACCTTC. It is translated as CASSRQRNYGYTF.

The chain joins TRBV10-1 to TRBJ1-1; the D gene is possibly TRBD1 (5 bases). Trimming took 3 bases from V and 4 from J, leaving 9 bases between them. Germline lookup yields CDR1 WNHNN and CDR2 SYGVQD (reference sequence). The CDR3 is 13 residues long. The CDR3 DNA reads TGCGCCAGCAGTGAAGACAGCCTCACTGAAGCTTTCTTT. This gives the protein CASSEDSLTEAFF.

The chain employs TRBV7-9 and TRBJ1-2, with 7 bases matching TRBD1. The germline V gene encodes CDR1 SEHNR and CDR2 FQNEAQ (reference sequence). The junction had 12 bases not matched to a gene; V was cut back by 1 base and J by 7 bases. The CDR3 runs 16 residues. The CDR3 spells CASSLGLLTGSGGYTF. The CDR3 coding sequence is TGTGCCAGCAGCTTAGGACTACTGACAGGGTCGGGTGGCTACACCTTC.

The chain recombines TRBV10-2 with TRBJ2-5, with 9 positions matching TRBD2. Germline CDR1 is WSHSY and CDR2 is SAAADI. Unmatched junction bases numbered 4, after V lost 3 bases and J lost 5 bases. The CDR3 is made up of 14 amino acids. The CDR3, as DNA: TGCGCCAGCAGTGACGGGACTAGCCAGGAGACCCAGTACTTC. Protein sequence: CASSDGTSQETQYF.

This chain connects TRBV6-5 to TRBJ2-7; D perhaps matches TRBD2 (7 bases). There are 15 residues in the CDR3. Germline V gives CDR1 MNHEY, CDR2 SVGAGI. V gave up 0 bases and J gave up 6 bases, with 15 bases separating them. The CDR3 reads CASSYSGGEFVEQYF. The CDR3 DNA reads as TGTGCCAGCAGTTACTCAGGGGGGGAGTTCGTCGAGCAGTACTTC.

The rearrangement uses TRBV14 and TRBJ2-6, with D perhaps TRBD1 (6 bases). From germline, CDR1 is SGHDN and CDR2 FVKESK. V was cut by 0 bases and J by 0 bases, with 15 bases left in between. The CDR3 sequence is 19 residues long. The CDR3 region has the DNA TGTGCCAGCAGCCAAGATCTTTTCGACAGGATCTCTGGGGCCAACGTCCTGACTTTC. Encoded protein: CASSQDLFDRISGANVLTF.

This chain links TRBV7-2 with TRBJ2-5, with a weak D call TRBD2 (5 bases). Trimming removed 1 base from V and 7 bases from J, with 7 bases in between. Germline loops: CDR1 SGHTA, CDR2 FQGNSA. The CDR3 has 12 residues. CDR3 sequence: CASSLVRGTQYF. DNA for the CDR3: TGTGCCAGCAGCTTAGTCCGGGGGACCCAGTACTTC.

The chain combines TRBV9 with TRBJ2-7, with 15 bases aligning to TRBD2. Germline trimming cut 4 bases from V and 6 bases from J; bases unmatched to any gene: 11. The CDR3 is 17 residues long. Germline CDR1 and CDR2: SGDLS and YYNGEE. CDR3 nucleotides: TGTGCCAGCAGCCCAAACCTAGGACTAGCGGGAGGGCGCGAGCAGTACTTC. This encodes CASSPNLGLAGGREQYF.

This chain links TRBV5-5 with TRBJ2-1; 9 positions agree with TRBD2. The CDR3 extends over 15 amino acids. Trimming took 5 bases from V and 3 from J; bases not matched to a gene: 6. The germline CDR1 and CDR2 sequences are SGHKS and YYEKEE (reference sequence). In nucleotides, the CDR3 is TGTGCCAGCAGACCCCTAGCGGGGAACTACAATGAGCAGTTCTTC. Its protein product is CASRPLAGNYNEQFF.

The chain carries TRBV5-6 and TRBJ2-3; D unresolved. The V and J ends lost 0 bases and 5 bases respectively, with 13 bases between them. The CDR3 is 15 amino acids. Germline V gene sequence: CDR1 SGHDT, CDR2 YYEEEE. CDR3 DNA sequence: TGTGCCAGCAGCTTGGTTGTTAGGCTGGGAGATACGCAGTATTTT. Residues: CASSLVVRLGDTQYF.

The chain is built from TRBV7-9 and TRBJ2-5; the match to TRBD2 covers 7 bases. The J call may be mistaken, given a closer DNA end match to TRBJ2-7. The CDR3 has 15 amino acids. CDR1 SEHNR and CDR2 FQNEAQ come from the germline V gene (reference sequence). CDR3 bases: TGTGCCAGCAGCTCTCCCGGGACTACCCTCTACGAGCAGTACTTC. Encoded protein: CASSSPGTTLYEQYF.

The chain uses TRBV28 and TRBJ2-2; TRBD2 might be the D (5 bases). CDR3 length: 11 residues. Germline V gene sequence: CDR1 MDHEN, CDR2 SYDVKM. The germline V and J ends were trimmed by 4 bases and 15 bases, with 12 bases remaining between them. In DNA, the CDR3 is TGTGCCAGCAGTTCACTAGTATCGGTGTTTTTT. It encodes CASSSLVSVFF.

The chain joins TRBV4-3 to TRBJ2-7; 10 nucleotides line up with TRBD2. V trimming: 4 bases; J trimming: 3 bases; junction bases outside the gene matches: 0. Germline V gene data show CDR1 as LGHNA and CDR2 as YSLEER. CDR3 size: 13 residues. CDR3 coding DNA: TGCGCCAGCAGCCCTAGCGGGGGCTACGAGCAGTACTTC. Translating gives CASSPSGGYEQYF.

V usage is TRBV10-3 and J usage is TRBJ1-4, with 7 bases lining up with TRBD1. Germline-derived CDR1 and CDR2 are ENHRY and SYGVKD. The CDR3 has 15 amino acids. V shed 0 bases, J shed 7 bases, and the junction held 5 bases outside the gene matches. The CDR3 region is CAISESGEGAEKLFF. The CDR3 DNA sequence: TGTGCCATCAGTGAGTCCGGAGAGGGGGCTGAAAAACTGTTTTTT.

The chain recombines TRBV21-1 with TRBJ1-1. TRBV21-1 is a known pseudogene. There are 14 residues in the CDR3. The DNA for the CDR3 is TGTGCCAGCAGCAATCGAGGAATCCTGCCTGAAGCTTTCTTT. Its translation is CASSNRGILPEAFF.

The chain recombines TRBV4-1 with TRBJ2-5, with 12 bases aligning to TRBD2. The CDR3 is made up of 15 amino acids. Germline V gene sequence: CDR1 MGHRA, CDR2 YSYEKL. Trimming cost V 7 bases and J 1 base; bases outside gene matches: 4. This CDR3 reads CASTRTSGVQETQYF. The DNA for the CDR3 is TGCGCCAGCACCCGGACTAGCGGGGTCCAAGAGACCCAGTACTTC.

This clone was counted only a few times. The rearrangement uses TRBV10-1 and TRBJ2-7, with D maybe TRBD2 (5 bases). This CDR3 contains 14 residues. Germline assignment: CDR1 WNHNN and CDR2 SYGVQD (reference sequence). V lost 5 bases and J 6 bases, leaving 17 bases between the germline ends. CDR3 in amino acids: CASSLEGLAGEQYF. The CDR3 DNA sequence: TGCGCCAGCAGTCTAGAAGGACTGGCGGGCGAGCAGTACTTC.

This chain links TRBV27 with TRBJ2-5, with a possible D match to TRBD2 (5 bases). Germline V gene lookup returns CDR1 MNHEY and CDR2 SMNVEV (reference sequence). V was clipped by 2 bases and J by 4 bases, with 11 bases between them. This CDR3 contains 14 residues. CDR3 amino acids: CASSLGIGGETQYF. As DNA, the CDR3 is TGTGCCAGCAGTTTAGGAATCGGAGGAGAGACCCAGTACTTC.

This clone was observed a handful of times. The chain joins TRBV2 to TRBJ2-3; D not certain. CDR1 and CDR2 (germline): SNHLY, FYNNEI. The length of the CDR3 is 15 residues. V shed 0 bases and J shed 8 bases, with 15 bases lying between them. In nucleotides, the CDR3 is TGTGCCAGCAGTGAAGCAGCCGGGTCGGTGAGTACGCAGTATTTT. Translating it yields CASSEAAGSVSTQYF. Supplemented by reference TRBV2 and TRBJ2-3, the full variable domain reads EPEVTQTPSHQVTQMGQEVILRCVPISNHLYFYWYRQILGQKVEFLVSFYNNEISEKSEIFDDQFSVERPDGSNFTLKIRSTKLEDSAMYFCASSEAAGSVSTQYFGPGTRLTVL.

This chain joins TRBV19 and TRBJ1-4, with a possible D match to TRBD1 (5 bases). Trimming pared 0 bases from V and 2 bases from J, leaving 16 bases between. This CDR3 spans 18 amino acids. Germline lookup yields CDR1 LNHDA and CDR2 SQIVND (reference sequence). CDR3 region: CASSIDAGGRSTNEKLFF. CDR3 nucleotides: TGTGCCAGTAGTATAGATGCCGGGGGGAGGTCTACTAATGAAAAACTGTTTTTT.

Only one count was recorded for this clone. The chain recombines TRBV9 with TRBJ2-4; D uncertain. Trimming stripped 0 bases from V and 2 bases from J, with 3 bases between. Germline CDR1 SGDLS, CDR2 YYNGEE. CDR3 length: 13 amino acids. CDR3 loop: CASSVGSKNIQYF. CDR3 DNA: TGTGCCAGCAGCGTAGGTTCCAAAAACATTCAGTACTTC. Filled out from reference TRBV9 and TRBJ2-4, the complete variable domain reads DSGVTQTPKHLITATGQRVTLRCSPRSGDLSVYWYQQSLDQGLQFLIQYYNGEERAKGNILERFSAQQFPDLHSELNLSSLELGDSALYFCASSVGSKNIQYFGAGTRLSVL.

The chain recombines TRBV6-1 with TRBJ2-7; D remains unclear. V shed 0 bases and J shed 3 bases, with 12 bases lying between them. The CDR3 extends over 15 amino acids. Germline CDR1 reads MNHNS; CDR2 reads SASEGT. The CDR3 nucleotides read TGTGCCAGCAGTGAAGCGGGAACAACCAACTACGAGCAGTACTTC. It specifies CASSEAGTTNYEQYF.

The chain carries TRBV6-6 and TRBJ1-1; 8 bases match TRBD1. J gave up 1 base and V 5 bases, and 6 bases lay outside the gene matches. The CDR3 consists of 15 residues. The germline CDR1 and CDR2 sequences are MNHNY and SVGAGI (reference sequence). CDR3: CASSEQGTGNTEAFF. The CDR3 DNA is TGTGCCAGCAGTGAGCAGGGGACAGGGAACACTGAAGCTTTCTTT.

The chain couples TRBV9 to TRBJ1-5, with D possibly being TRBD1 (5 bases). Per germline, CDR1 SGDLS and CDR2 YYNGEE. Trimming cost V 0 bases and J 6 bases, with 13 bases left between them. The CDR3 consists of 15 residues. The CDR3 DNA is TGTGCCAGCAGCGTAGGCCCCAGGGTCGGTCAGCCCCAGCATTTT. Translated, it gives CASSVGPRVGQPQHF.

The rearrangement links TRBV9 to TRBJ2-6; D possibly uses TRBD1 or TRBD2 (5 bases each). V lost 3 bases and J 12 bases, leaving 19 bases between the germline ends. Germline V gene lookup returns CDR1 SGDLS and CDR2 YYNGEE. The CDR3 extends over 15 amino acids. CDR3 amino acids: CASSATSGTAGVLTF. CDR3 DNA sequence: TGTGCCAGCAGCGCCACTTCCGGGACCGCCGGCGTCCTGACTTTC.

This chain links TRBV7-9 with TRBJ2-7; either TRBD1 or TRBD2 may supply D (6 bases each). Germline CDR1 reads SEHNR; CDR2 reads FQNEAQ (reference sequence). V lost 2 bases and J 1 base, leaving 12 bases between the germline ends. This CDR3 comprises 15 residues. The CDR3 region has the DNA TGTGCCAGCAGCTTAATCACAGGGACTTCCTACGAGCAGTACTTC. The encoded protein is CASSLITGTSYEQYF. Drawing the rest from reference TRBV7-9 and TRBJ2-7, the complete variable domain is DTGVSQNPRHKITKRGQNVTFRCDPISEHNRLYWYRQTLGQGPEFLTYFQNEAQLEKSRLLSDRFSAERPKGSFSTLEIQRTEQGDSAMYLCASSLITGTSYEQYFGPGTRLTVT.

The rearrangement links TRBV6-6 to TRBJ2-1; 8 nucleotides match TRBD2. This CDR3 region has 15 residues. V dropped 6 bases and J dropped 5; count of bases not matched to a gene: 9. Germline-derived CDR1 and CDR2 are MNHNY and SVGAGI (reference sequence). CDR3 residues: CASSFPRLAHNEQFF. CDR3 nucleotide sequence: TGTGCCAGCAGCTTCCCGAGACTAGCGCACAATGAGCAGTTCTTC.